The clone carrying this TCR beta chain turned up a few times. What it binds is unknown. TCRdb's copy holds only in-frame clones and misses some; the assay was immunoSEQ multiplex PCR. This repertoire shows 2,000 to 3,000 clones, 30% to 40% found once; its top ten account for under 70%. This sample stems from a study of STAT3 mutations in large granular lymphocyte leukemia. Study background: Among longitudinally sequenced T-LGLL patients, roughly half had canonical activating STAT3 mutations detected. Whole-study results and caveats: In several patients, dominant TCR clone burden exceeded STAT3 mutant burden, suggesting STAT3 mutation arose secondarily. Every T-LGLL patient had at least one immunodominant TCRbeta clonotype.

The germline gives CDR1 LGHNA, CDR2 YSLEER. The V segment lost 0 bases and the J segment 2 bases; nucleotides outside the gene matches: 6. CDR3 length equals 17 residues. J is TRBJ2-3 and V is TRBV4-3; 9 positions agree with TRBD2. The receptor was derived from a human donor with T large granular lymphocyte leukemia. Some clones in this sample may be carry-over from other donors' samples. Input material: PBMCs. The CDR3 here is CASSQERAGGPTDTQYF. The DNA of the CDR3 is TGCGCCAGCAGCCAAGAAAGGGCGGGGGGGCCCACAGATACGCAGTATTTT.